This T cell receptor (beta chain) was documented in a study of early T cells in non-severe SARS-CoV-2 infection. Looking at the study overall: It was bulk RNA from unsorted whole blood that was sequenced, and the chains were unpaired.

Unique molecular identifiers tagged individual cDNA molecules. TCRdb fed the 5' RACE reads into MiXCR, producing one record per CDR3 protein. The sample holds 45,000 to 60,000 distinct CDR3 sequences; around 10% are singletons and the top ten take about 3.9%. Germline CDR1 reads SGHAT; CDR2 reads FQNNGV. This CDR3 region has 13 residues. Trimming took 1 base from V and 5 from J, leaving 6 bases between them. The sequences come from whole blood, collected at baseline. This receptor was identified in an adult who was a healthcare worker with PCR-confirmed SARS-CoV-2 infection or an uninfected control (not recorded which). The chain employs TRBV11-2 and TRBJ2-1; D is undetermined. The CDR3 DNA follows: TGTGCCAGCAGCTTAGCAGGCCACAATGAGCAGTTCTTC. Its protein product is CASSLAGHNEQFF. Drawing the rest from reference TRBV11-2 and TRBJ2-1, the complete variable domain is EAGVAQSPRYKIIEKRQSVAFWCNPISGHATLYWYQQILGQGPKLLIQFQNNGVVDDSQLPKDRFSAERLKGVDSTLKIQPAKLEDSAVYLCASSLAGHNEQFFGPGTRLTVL.